This TCR beta chain was captured by sequencing in a study of T cell repertoires in cytomegalovirus infection. Looking at the study overall: Recently identified HLA-C-restricted and well-studied HLA-B-restricted CMV epitopes were used.

The germline V gene has CDR1 SEHNR and CDR2 FQNEAQ (reference sequence). V lost 1 base to trimming and J lost 1 base; unmatched junction nucleotides: 4. The CDR3 consists of 17 residues. The sample holds a few counts of this clonotype. Its cognate antigen is unknown. Using its own MiXCR run on the reads, TCRdb lists one record per CDR3 protein. The sample holds 650,000 to 900,000 distinct CDR3 sequences, roughly 29% seen once. Source: cultured CD8+ T cells from PBMCs, taken from culture after CMV antigen stimulation. The TCR comes from a human donor in good health (CMV status not recorded). Some clones in this sample may be carry-over from other donors' samples. The chain has TRBV7-9 and TRBJ1-2; 12 nucleotides match TRBD1. CDR3 sequence reads: CASSLGDRGRDNYGYTF. CDR3 nucleotides: TGTGCCAGCAGCTTAGGGGACAGGGGGCGCGATAACTATGGCTACACCTTC.